These 4 T cell receptor beta chains were all obtained from the same sample, sequenced in a study of T-cell memory formation after mild COVID-19. TCRdb ran MiXCR on the 5' RACE reads and lists one entry per CDR3 protein. The top ten clones hold about an eighth of a sample with under 450,000 distinct CDR3 sequences, 20% to 30% of them seen once. The sequencing input was PBMCs or a T cell subset sorted from them (not recorded which). The receptors here all came from an adult woman who had mild COVID-19 (a few samples of this study predate the infection). Cell type and time point are not known.

V and J are TRBV7-3 and TRBJ2-2; D is unclear. CDR1 SGHTA and CDR2 FQGTGA come from the germline V gene. With 1 base removed from V and 1 base from J, the gap between germline ends came to 4 bases. The CDR3 runs to 14 residues. This CDR3 is CASSLIRNTGELFF. DNA for the CDR3: TGTGCCAGCAGCTTAATCCGGAACACCGGGGAGCTGTTTTTT.

This clonotype occurred a few times. The chain employs TRBV5-1 and TRBJ1-1; perhaps TRBD1 as D (5 bases). The CDR3 loop spans 13 amino acids. V was shortened by 4 bases and J by 0 bases, with 7 bases between the two germline ends. Germline V gives CDR1 SGHRS, CDR2 YFSETQ. The CDR3 here is CASSGAVNTEAFF. The CDR3 DNA is TGCGCCAGCAGCGGGGCAGTGAACACTGAAGCTTTCTTT.

The J gene is TRBJ1-2, the V gene TRBV11-2; 7 positions agree with TRBD1. The CDR3 totals 16 residues. In germline, CDR1 is SGHAT, CDR2 FQNNGV. The ends lost 5 bases at V and 0 bases at J; junction bases unmatched: 9. Here the CDR3 reads CASSPQGEAANYGYTF. The CDR3 nucleotides read TGTGCCAGCAGCCCCCAGGGGGAGGCTGCTAACTATGGCTACACCTTC. Variable domain in full (rest from reference TRBV11-2 and TRBJ1-2): EAGVAQSPRYKIIEKRQSVAFWCNPISGHATLYWYQQILGQGPKLLIQFQNNGVVDDSQLPKDRFSAERLKGVDSTLKIQPAKLEDSAVYLCASSPQGEAANYGYTFGSGTRLTVV.

This clonotype showed up just a few times. This chain uses TRBV29-1 with TRBJ1-1; D is perhaps TRBD1 (5 bases). V dropped 6 bases and J dropped 8 bases, with 16 bases sitting between them. Germline V gives CDR1 SQVTM, CDR2 ANQGSEA. The CDR3 consists of 12 residues. CDR3 loop: CSVYSGASEAFF. The CDR3 DNA reads TGCAGCGTATATTCCGGGGCGAGCGAAGCTTTCTTT.